Given below is one T cell receptor (beta chain) in context. Antigen: not known. The ends lost 4 bases at V and 9 bases at J; junction bases unmatched: 8. CDR1 is SGDLS, CDR2 YYNGEE, per germline. CDR3 size: 13 residues. Replicate PCRs for sorted subsets used around 200 ng DNA; this equaled around 28,000 T cell genomes. Study processing details: ImmunoSEQ yielded junction-only sequences lacking quality scores, so filtering differed. Clones were read by immunoSEQ multiplex PCR, and TCRdb kept only the in-frame ones, dropping some. V and J calls and clone size are given by that table; D and trimming were obtained from the DNA. The sample gives about 1.1 million clones, around three quarters of which show up once; about 0.52% is in the top ten. These data are taken from a study of shared clonotypes between healthy human individuals. General study results and limits: Rarefaction revealed incomplete sorted-subset sequencing despite large depth.

This TCR derives from a man between 18 and 35 years old in good health. Some clones in this sample may be carry-over from other donors' samples. Material: memory CD4+ T cells from PBMCs. Subset: CD45RA-negative fraction. This sequence joins TRBV9 and TRBJ1-2, with 8 bases identical to TRBD1. CDR3 DNA sequence: TGTGCCAGCAGCAAGGACAGGGTATCGCGCTACACCTTC. It yields the protein CASSKDRVSRYTF.